Listed here is a single T cell receptor beta chain. What it recognizes is unknown. This sample was taken from a study of identical twins. Using its own MiXCR run on the 5' RACE reads, TCRdb lists one record per CDR3 protein. The sample lists under 250,000 distinct CDR3 sequences, about a tenth seen once, with around 5% in the top ten. The CDR3 is 17 amino acids. The germline V gene encodes CDR1 MGHRA and CDR2 YSYEKL. Trimming removed 0 bases from V and 6 bases from J, with 15 bases in between. Findings and caveats of the study: Its conclusions, products of cross-sectional statistical analysis, did not come from following the same donors.

The chain uses TRBV4-1 and TRBJ1-6, with TRBD1 as a possible D gene (6 bases). The sequencing sample was made of memory (CD45RO+) T cells sorted from blood. The TCR originated in a woman aged 18-29 years in good health. The CDR3 nucleotides are TGCGCCAGCAGCCAAGATCGTAGGACAGCTTTTAATTCACCCCTCCACTTT. Its translation: CASSQDRRTAFNSPLHF.